This entry concerns a single T cell receptor (beta chain). Together with a sample-barcoded 5' primer, a J-beta primer mix was included in a second PCR lasting roughly 6 to 12 cycles. Each CDR3 protein is one row after TCRdb ran MiXCR on the 5' RACE reads. Here the sample spans over 1,200,000 distinct CDR3 sequences, 59% being singletons. The V segment lost 3 bases and the J segment 0 bases; nucleotides outside the gene matches: 2. CDR3 length: 15 amino acids. Germline V gene sequence: CDR1 SGHRS, CDR2 YFSETQ. This sample is part of a study of blood T cells in healthy people across ages. About the study: For every two T cells, template switching captured about one barcoded beta molecule.

The chain recombines TRBV5-1 with TRBJ2-1; TRBD1 aligns across 8 bases. Material: blood. This TCR derives from a man between 18 and 35 years old in good health. This chain's CDR3 is CASSWTGISYNEQFF. The CDR3 DNA is TGCGCCAGCAGCTGGACAGGGATCTCCTACAATGAGCAGTTCTTC.